These T cell receptor beta chains were read from a single sample in a study of blood T cell repertoires in COVID-19. Using immunoSEQ multiplex PCR, the repertoire was profiled, and TCRdb retains in-frame clones only, with some absent. The sample lists some 200,000 clones, roughly 76% seen once, with 9.5% to 15% in the top ten. Specimen: peripheral blood. All receptors derive from an elderly woman with COVID-19, enrolled during active disease. CDR3s include the opening cysteine and the closing phenylalanine or tryptophan. The D gene is left open where the match is weak. Size values are once, few and many counts, or a class for expanded clones, and some rows have none.

d_call | j_call | clone_size | v_call | cdr3_nt | cdr3_aa
TRBD1 | TRBJ1-2 | NA | TRBV2 | TGTGCCAGCACCGACTGGACAGGGAGTATTCATGGCTACACCTTC | CASTDWTGSIHGYTF
TRBD1 | TRBJ1-2 | NA | TRBV5-1 | TGCGCCAGCAGCTTGGGAAGACAGGGCGTGGATGGCTACACCTTC | CASSLGRQGVDGYTF
NA | TRBJ1-2 | NA | TRBV20-1 | TGCAGCCCCGGGGGGAACTATGGCTACACCTTC | CSPGGNYGYTF
NA | TRBJ1-2 | NA | TRBV5-4 | TGTGCCAGCAGCTTTGGACAGACTAACTATGGCTACACCTTC | CASSFGQTNYGYTF
NA | TRBJ1-2 | NA | TRBV4-2 | TGTGCCAGCAGCCAAGATTCGACAGGCATGGGAGGCTACACCTTC | CASSQDSTGMGGYTF
NA | TRBJ2-7 | NA | TRBV18 | TGTGCCAGCTCACCAAACAGGGACTACGAGCAGTACTTC | CASSPNRDYEQYF
NA | TRBJ1-2 | NA | TRBV4-1 | TGCGCCAGCAGCCCCCGGGAGGTTTCTAACTATGGCTACACCTTC | CASSPREVSNYGYTF
NA | TRBJ1-1 | NA | TRBV6-2/TRBV6-3 | TGTGCCAGCAGTTACGGACAGAGCTCTACGCGCACTGAAGCTTTCTTT | CASSYGQSSTRTEAFF
TRBD1 | TRBJ2-7 | NA | TRBV5-1 | TGCGCCAGCAGCCGGGGACAGGGGGCGCCGAATTCCTACGAGCAGTACTTC | CASSRGQGAPNSYEQYF
NA | TRBJ1-5 | many | TRBV2 | TGTGCCAGCAGTGAAGGGCTCAGCGTGAGGCCCCAGCATTTT | CASSEGLSVRPQHF
TRBD1 | TRBJ1-1 | NA | TRBV5-4 | TGTGCCAGCAGCTTGGGACAGGGGGTCGTCATGAACACTGAAGCTTTCTTT | CASSLGQGVVMNTEAFF
TRBD1 | TRBJ1-4 | NA | TRBV28 | TGTGCCAGCACTGAAAGGGACAGGGGGAGTGAAAAACTGTTTTTT | CASTERDRGSEKLFF
NA | TRBJ2-3 | NA | TRBV11-2 | TGTGCCAGCAGCTTAGAGTACGGGGGATTAGATACGCAGTATTTT | CASSLEYGGLDTQYF
TRBD2 | TRBJ2-3 | NA | TRBV19 | TGTGCCAGTAGTAAGACCGCCGGGACTAGCGGTTACACAGATACGCAGTATTTT | CASSKTAGTSGYTDTQYF
NA | TRBJ1-2 | NA | TRBV6-5 | TGTGCCAGCAGAGCGACAGTCAACTATGGCTACACCTTC | CASRATVNYGYTF
NA | TRBJ1-5 | many | TRBV6-5 | TGTGCCAGCAGCCCCGGCTCCGGGGGCAATCAGCCCCAGCATTTT | CASSPGSGGNQPQHF
TRBD2 | TRBJ2-3 | NA | TRBV11-2 | TGTGCCAGCAGCCCTGCGGGGGCAGATACGCAGTATTTT | CASSPAGADTQYF
NA | TRBJ1-6 | few | TRBV6-1 | TGTGCCAGCAGTGAAGATATAGGGGAAAGATCACCCCTCCACTTT | CASSEDIGERSPLHF
TRBD2 | TRBJ2-1 | NA | TRBV11-3 | TGTGCCAGCAGCCACGGGACTAGCGGGAGGATTAGCAATGAGCAGTTCTTC | CASSHGTSGRISNEQFF
NA | TRBJ1-2 | NA | TRBV6-1 | TGTGCCAGCAGACAGGACACCAACTATGGCTACACCTTC | CASRQDTNYGYTF
NA | TRBJ1-3 | NA | TRBV10-3 | TGTGCCATCAGTGCGGGGGGGGCTCCTGGAAACACCATATATTTT | CAISAGGAPGNTIYF
TRBD1 | TRBJ1-2 | once | TRBV14 | TGTGCCAGCAGCCCCCGACAGGGTAATGGCTACACCTTC | CASSPRQGNGYTF
TRBD1 | TRBJ1-1 | NA | TRBV7-7 | TGTGCCAGCAGCCTTGGGACAGGGTCTGAAGCTTTCTTT | CASSLGTGSEAFF
NA | TRBJ1-3 | NA | TRBV7-8 | TGTGCCAGCAGCCCCCCGGGACTGACTGGAAACACCATATATTTT | CASSPPGLTGNTIYF
NA | TRBJ2-3 | NA | TRBV7-8 | TGTGCCAGCAGCGAGACACAGGGGGGGACCACAGATACGCAGTATTTT | CASSETQGGTTDTQYF
NA | TRBJ2-2 | few | TRBV28 | TGTGCCAGCAGTTTCACGAGGAAGATCAGGGGCACCGGGGAGCTGTTTTTT | CASSFTRKIRGTGELFF
NA | TRBJ1-4 | few | TRBV2 | TGTGCCAGCAGTTTCGGGACAACTAATGAAAAACTGTTTTTT | CASSFGTTNEKLFF
TRBD2 | TRBJ2-7 | NA | TRBV5-6 | TGTGCCAGCAGCAACCCGGGACTAGCGGGATTTTCAAGGACCGAGCAGTACTTC | CASSNPGLAGFSRTEQYF
NA | TRBJ1-5 | once | TRBV28 | TGTGCCAGCAGTCGCCGCCCGGGTAGCAATCAGCCCCAGCATTTT | CASSRRPGSNQPQHF
TRBD2 | TRBJ2-7 | NA | TRBV28 | TGTGCCAGCAGTTCCCCTAGCGGGAGGGCCGAGTACGAGCAGTACTTC | CASSSPSGRAEYEQYF
NA | TRBJ2-2 | NA | TRBV19 | TGTGCCAGTAGCCCACAGGGAATCGGGGAGCTGTTTTTT | CASSPQGIGELFF
NA | TRBJ1-3 | NA | TRBV25-1 | TGTGCCAGCAGTGAATTGGGCATCGGGGGGGCGCGAGAGGACACCATATATTTT | CASSELGIGGAREDTIYF
TRBD1 | TRBJ2-7 | NA | TRBV4-1 | TGCGCCAGCAGCCCCGACAGGGTGGGATCCTACGAGCAGTACTTC | CASSPDRVGSYEQYF
TRBD1 | TRBJ1-3 | NA | TRBV7-9 | TGTGCCAGCAGCACCCGAGAAGGACAGGGGGCGAAGGGAAACACCATATATTTT | CASSTREGQGAKGNTIYF
TRBD2 | TRBJ2-7 | NA | TRBV11-3 | TGTGCCAGCAGCGTCGGGGGGGCCGTGAGCTCCTACGAGCAGTACTTC | CASSVGGAVSSYEQYF
NA | TRBJ1-2 | few | TRBV5-1 | TGCGCCAGCAGCCCCCGTGGCAGGGCGCATGGCTACACCTTC | CASSPRGRAHGYTF
NA | TRBJ1-4 | NA | TRBV4-1 | TGCGCCAGCAGCCAAGAGCGACAGGTTGGAGAAAAACTGTTTTTT | CASSQERQVGEKLFF
NA | TRBJ1-1 | NA | TRBV27 | TGTGCCAGCAGTCTCAGGGGGAACACTGAAGCTTTCTTT | CASSLRGNTEAFF
NA | TRBJ2-7 | NA | TRBV7-2 | TGTGCCAGCAGCCCCGACTTCTTACTGAGCTACGAGCAGTACTTC | CASSPDFLLSYEQYF
NA | TRBJ2-1 | few | TRBV12-3/TRBV12-4 | TGTGCCAGCAGTGAGATACTAGGGAATGAGCAGTTCTTC | CASSEILGNEQFF
NA | TRBJ1-1 | NA | TRBV2 | TGTGCCAGCAGTGTAACTGAAGCTTTCTTT | CASSVTEAFF
NA | TRBJ2-7 | NA | TRBV7-2 | TGTGCCAGCAGCCTAGGCCAGTCGACCTACGAGCAGTACTTC | CASSLGQSTYEQYF
TRBD2 | TRBJ2-1 | NA | TRBV19 | TGTGCCAGTAGTATAGGACTAGCGGGAGCGGGCGAGCAGTTCTTC | CASSIGLAGAGEQFF
TRBD2 | TRBJ2-1 | few | TRBV7-9 | TGTGCCAGCAGCCCGGGACTAGCGGGAGCCAATGAGCAGTTCTTC | CASSPGLAGANEQFF
TRBD1 | TRBJ2-7 | few | TRBV6-2/TRBV6-3 | TGTGCCAGCAGTGCACATCGGGACAGGGCTTCCTACGAGCAGTACTTC | CASSAHRDRASYEQYF
NA | TRBJ2-7 | NA | TRBV18 | TGTGCCAGCTCACCACCGTCCAGATCCTACGAGCAGTACTTC | CASSPPSRSYEQYF
TRBD2 | TRBJ2-5 | NA | TRBV6-2/TRBV6-3 | TGTGCCAGCAGTTACTCGAGTAGCGGGGGCGTAACCCAGTACTTC | CASSYSSSGGVTQYF
TRBD2 | TRBJ2-1 | once | TRBV5-1 | TGCGCCAGCAGTATGGGGACTAGCAGAGACAATGAGCAGTTCTTC | CASSMGTSRDNEQFF
TRBD1 | TRBJ2-3 | NA | TRBV7-8 | TGTGCCAGCAGCTTAGGGGGACAGGGAGGCGCAGATACGCAGTATTTT | CASSLGGQGGADTQYF
TRBD1 | TRBJ2-5 | NA | TRBV9 | TGTGCCAGCAGCGCACACAGGGGGAGTGAGACCCAGTACTTC | CASSAHRGSETQYF